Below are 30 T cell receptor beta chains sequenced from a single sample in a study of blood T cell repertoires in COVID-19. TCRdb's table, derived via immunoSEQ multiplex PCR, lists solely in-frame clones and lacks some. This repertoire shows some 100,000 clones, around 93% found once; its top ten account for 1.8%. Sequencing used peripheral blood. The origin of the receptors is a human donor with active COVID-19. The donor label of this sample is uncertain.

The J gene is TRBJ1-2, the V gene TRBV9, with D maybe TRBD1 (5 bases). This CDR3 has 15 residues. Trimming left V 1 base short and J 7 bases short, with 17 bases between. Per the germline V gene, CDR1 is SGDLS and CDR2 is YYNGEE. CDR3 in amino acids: CASSVPRGGAGGYTF. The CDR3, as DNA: TGTGCCAGCAGCGTACCCCGTGGAGGGGCAGGTGGCTACACCTTC.

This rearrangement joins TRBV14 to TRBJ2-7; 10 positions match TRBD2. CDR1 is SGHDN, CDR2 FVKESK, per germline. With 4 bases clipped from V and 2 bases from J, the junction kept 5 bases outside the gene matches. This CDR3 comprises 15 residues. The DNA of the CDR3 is TGTGCCAGCAGCCTCACTAGCGGGGCAGCCTACGAGCAGTACTTC. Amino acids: CASSLTSGAAYEQYF. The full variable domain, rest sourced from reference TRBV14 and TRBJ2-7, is EAGVTQFPSHSVIEKGQTVTLRCDPISGHDNLYWYRRVMGKEIKFLLHFVKESKQDESGMPNNRFLAERTGGTYSTLKVQPAELEDSGVYFCASSLTSGAAYEQYFGPGTRLTVT.

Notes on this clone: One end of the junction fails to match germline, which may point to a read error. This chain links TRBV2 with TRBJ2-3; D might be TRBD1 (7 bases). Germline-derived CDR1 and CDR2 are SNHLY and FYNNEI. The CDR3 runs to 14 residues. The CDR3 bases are TGTGCCAGCAACAGGGGAACTAGCACAGATACGCGGTATTTT. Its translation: CASNRGTSTDTRYF.

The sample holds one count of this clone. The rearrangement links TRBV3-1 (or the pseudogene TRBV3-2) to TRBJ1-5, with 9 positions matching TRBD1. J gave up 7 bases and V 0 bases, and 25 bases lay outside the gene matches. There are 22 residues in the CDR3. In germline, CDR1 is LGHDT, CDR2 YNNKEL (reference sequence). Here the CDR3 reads CASSQDREGQGGSMGGWQPQHF. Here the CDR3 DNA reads TGTGCCAGCAGCCAAGATCGAGAGGGACAGGGAGGATCAATGGGGGGGTGGCAGCCCCAGCATTTT.

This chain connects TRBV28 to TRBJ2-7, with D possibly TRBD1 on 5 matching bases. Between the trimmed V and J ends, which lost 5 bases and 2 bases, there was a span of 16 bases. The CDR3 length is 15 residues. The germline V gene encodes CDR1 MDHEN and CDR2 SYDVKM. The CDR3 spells CASSPSDRATYEQYF. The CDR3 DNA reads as TGTGCCAGCAGTCCCTCCGACAGAGCGACCTACGAGCAGTACTTC.

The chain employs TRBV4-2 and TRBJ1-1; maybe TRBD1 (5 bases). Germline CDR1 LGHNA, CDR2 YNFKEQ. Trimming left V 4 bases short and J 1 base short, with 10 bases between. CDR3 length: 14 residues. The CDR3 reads CASSPDTTNTEAFF. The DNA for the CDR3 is TGTGCCAGCAGCCCGGACACCACGAACACTGAAGCTTTCTTT.

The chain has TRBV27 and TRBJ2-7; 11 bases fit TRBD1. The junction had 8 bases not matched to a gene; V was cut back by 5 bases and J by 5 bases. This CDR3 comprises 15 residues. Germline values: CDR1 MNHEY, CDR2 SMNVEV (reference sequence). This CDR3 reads CASSPKWTGGHEQYF. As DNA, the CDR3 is TGTGCCAGCAGTCCGAAATGGACAGGGGGCCACGAGCAGTACTTC.

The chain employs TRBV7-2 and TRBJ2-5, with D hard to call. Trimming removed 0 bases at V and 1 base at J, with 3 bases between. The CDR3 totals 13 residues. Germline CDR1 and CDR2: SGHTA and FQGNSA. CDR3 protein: CASSLAIQETQYF. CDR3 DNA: TGTGCCAGCAGCTTAGCTATCCAAGAGACCCAGTACTTC. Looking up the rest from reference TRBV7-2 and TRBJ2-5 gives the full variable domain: GAGVSQSPSNKVTEKGKDVELRCDPISGHTALYWYRQSLGQGLEFLIYFQGNSAPDKSGLPSDRFSAERTGGSVSTLTIQRTQQEDSAVYLCASSLAIQETQYFGPGTRLLVL.

This CDR3 is CASSGRIRTDTQYF. The CDR3 DNA follows: TGTGCCAGCAGTGGGCGGATCCGCACAGATACGCAGTATTTT. The chain combines TRBV2 with TRBJ2-3, with no clear D. CDR3 length: 14 residues. V was cut by 4 bases and J by 1 base, with 9 bases left in between. Per germline, CDR1 SNHLY and CDR2 FYNNEI.

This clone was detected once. Here the CDR3 DNA reads TGTGCCAGCAGTCACCCAGGGGGCTATGGCTACACCTTC. Translated: CASSHPGGYGYTF. V and J are TRBV6-6 and TRBJ1-2; 7 nucleotides agree with TRBD1. Trimming at V came to 5 bases and at J to 4 bases, leaving 4 bases not matched to a gene. This CDR3 is 13 amino acids long. Per the germline V gene, CDR1 is MNHNY and CDR2 is SVGAGI (reference sequence).

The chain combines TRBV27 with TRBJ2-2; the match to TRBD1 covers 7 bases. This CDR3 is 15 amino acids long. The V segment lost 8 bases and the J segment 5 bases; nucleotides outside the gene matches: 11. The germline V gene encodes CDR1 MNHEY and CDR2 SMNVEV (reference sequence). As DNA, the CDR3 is TGTGCCAGCCACACAGGGGCCTCATCGACCGGGGAGCTGTTTTTT. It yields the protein CASHTGASSTGELFF.

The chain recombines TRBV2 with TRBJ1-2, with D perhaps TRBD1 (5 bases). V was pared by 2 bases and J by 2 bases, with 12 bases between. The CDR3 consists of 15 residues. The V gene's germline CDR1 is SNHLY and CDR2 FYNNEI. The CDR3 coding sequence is TGTGCCAGCAGTGAAACCCAGAACAGGAACTATGGCTACACCTTC. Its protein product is CASSETQNRNYGYTF. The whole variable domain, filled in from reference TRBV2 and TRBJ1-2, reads EPEVTQTPSHQVTQMGQEVILRCVPISNHLYFYWYRQILGQKVEFLVSFYNNEISEKSEIFDDQFSVERPDGSNFTLKIRSTKLEDSAMYFCASSETQNRNYGYTFGSGTRLTVV.

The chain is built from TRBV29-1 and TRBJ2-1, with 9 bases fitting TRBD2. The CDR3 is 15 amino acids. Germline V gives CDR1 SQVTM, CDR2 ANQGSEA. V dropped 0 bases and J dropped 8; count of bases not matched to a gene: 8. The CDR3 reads CSVEEVSSGADEQFF. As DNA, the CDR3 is TGCAGCGTTGAAGAGGTTTCTAGCGGGGCGGATGAGCAGTTCTTC.

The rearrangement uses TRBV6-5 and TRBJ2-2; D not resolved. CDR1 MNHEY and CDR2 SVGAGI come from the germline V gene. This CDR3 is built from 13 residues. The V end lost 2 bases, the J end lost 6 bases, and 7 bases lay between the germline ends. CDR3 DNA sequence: TGTGCCAGCAGTTACGGGCAGGCCGGGGAGCTGTTTTTT. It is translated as CASSYGQAGELFF.

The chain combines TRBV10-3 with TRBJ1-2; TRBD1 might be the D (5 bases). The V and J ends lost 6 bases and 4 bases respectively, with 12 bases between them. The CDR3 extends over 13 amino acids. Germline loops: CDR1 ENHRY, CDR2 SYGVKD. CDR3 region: CAIRSTELYGYTF. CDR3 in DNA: TGTGCCATCAGGTCGACAGAGCTCTATGGCTACACCTTC.

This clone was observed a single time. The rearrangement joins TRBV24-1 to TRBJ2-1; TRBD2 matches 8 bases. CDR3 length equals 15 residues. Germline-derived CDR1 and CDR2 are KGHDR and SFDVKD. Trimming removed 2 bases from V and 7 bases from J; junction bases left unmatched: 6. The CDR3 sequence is CATSDSRGDFNEQFF. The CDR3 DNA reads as TGTGCCACCAGTGATTCGCGGGGGGATTTTAATGAGCAGTTCTTC.

For the CDR3, the DNA is TGTGCCAGCAGCCAAATGGGGGGGGCAGCCAAAAACATTCAGTACTTC. This sequence encodes CASSQMGGAAKNIQYF. The rearrangement uses TRBV4-2 and TRBJ2-4; D is possibly TRBD2 (7 bases). Trimming removed 2 bases from V and 0 bases from J, with 11 bases in between. Looked up from germline, CDR1 is LGHNA and CDR2 is YNFKEQ. This CDR3 is 16 amino acids long.

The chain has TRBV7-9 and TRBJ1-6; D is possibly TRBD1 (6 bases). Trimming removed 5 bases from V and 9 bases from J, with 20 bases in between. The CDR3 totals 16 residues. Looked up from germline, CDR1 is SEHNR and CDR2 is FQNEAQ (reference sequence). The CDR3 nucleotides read TGTGCCAGCAGCATCAGGTCCGGGGGGGCTGGTTCACCCCTCCACTTT. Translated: CASSIRSGGAGSPLHF.

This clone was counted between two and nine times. DNA for the CDR3: TGTGCCAGCAGCTTAGGAGGCAGCTACAATGAGCAGTTCTTC. Translating it yields CASSLGGSYNEQFF. The chain is built from TRBV7-2 and TRBJ2-1; no clear D gene. This CDR3 comprises 14 residues. Germline V lookup: CDR1 SGHTA, CDR2 FQGNSA. Trimming took 1 base from V and 3 from J, leaving 7 bases between them.

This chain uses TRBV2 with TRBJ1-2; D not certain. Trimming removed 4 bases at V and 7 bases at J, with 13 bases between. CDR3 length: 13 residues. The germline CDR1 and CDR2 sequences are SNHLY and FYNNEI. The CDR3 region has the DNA TGTGCCAGCAGTGTAGAGGAATCTCGTGGCTACACCTTC. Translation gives CASSVEESRGYTF.

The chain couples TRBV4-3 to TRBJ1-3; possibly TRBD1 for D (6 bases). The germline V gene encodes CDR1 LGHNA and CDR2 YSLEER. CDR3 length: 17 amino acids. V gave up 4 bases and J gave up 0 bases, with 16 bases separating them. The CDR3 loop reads CASSPSRTEFSGNTIYF. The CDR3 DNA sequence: TGCGCCAGCAGCCCGTCAAGGACAGAATTCTCTGGAAACACCATATATTTT.

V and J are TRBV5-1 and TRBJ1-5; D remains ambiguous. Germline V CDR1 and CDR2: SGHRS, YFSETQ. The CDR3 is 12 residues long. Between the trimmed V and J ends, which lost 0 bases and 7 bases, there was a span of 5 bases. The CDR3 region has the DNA TGCGCCAGCAGCTTGGTCTCCCAGCCCCAGCATTTT. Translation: CASSLVSQPQHF.

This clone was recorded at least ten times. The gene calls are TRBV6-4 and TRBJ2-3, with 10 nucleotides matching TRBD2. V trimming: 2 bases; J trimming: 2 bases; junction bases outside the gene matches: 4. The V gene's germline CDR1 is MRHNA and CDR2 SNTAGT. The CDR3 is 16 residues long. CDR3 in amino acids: CASSDQTSGHTDTQYF. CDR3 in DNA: TGTGCCAGCAGTGACCAGACTAGCGGGCACACAGATACGCAGTATTTT.

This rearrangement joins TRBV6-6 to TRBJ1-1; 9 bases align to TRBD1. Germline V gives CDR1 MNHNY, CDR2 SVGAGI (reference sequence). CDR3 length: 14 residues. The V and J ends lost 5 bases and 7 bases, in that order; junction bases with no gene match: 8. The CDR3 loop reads CASSPTGGSGEAFF. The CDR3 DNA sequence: TGTGCCAGCAGTCCAACAGGGGGCAGCGGTGAAGCTTTCTTT.

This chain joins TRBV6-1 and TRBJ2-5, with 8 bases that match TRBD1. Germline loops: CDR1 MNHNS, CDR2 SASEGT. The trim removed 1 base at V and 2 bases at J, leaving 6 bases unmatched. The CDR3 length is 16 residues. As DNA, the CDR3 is TGTGCCAGCAGTGAAGGGACAGGGTTTGGGCAAGAGACCCAGTACTTC. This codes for CASSEGTGFGQETQYF.

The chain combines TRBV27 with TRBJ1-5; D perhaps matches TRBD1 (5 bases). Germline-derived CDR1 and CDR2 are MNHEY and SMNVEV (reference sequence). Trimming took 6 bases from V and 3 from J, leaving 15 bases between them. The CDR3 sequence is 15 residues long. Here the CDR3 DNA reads TGTGCCAGCAGACGCGTTGACAGTCCCAATCAGCCCCAGCATTTT. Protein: CASRRVDSPNQPQHF.

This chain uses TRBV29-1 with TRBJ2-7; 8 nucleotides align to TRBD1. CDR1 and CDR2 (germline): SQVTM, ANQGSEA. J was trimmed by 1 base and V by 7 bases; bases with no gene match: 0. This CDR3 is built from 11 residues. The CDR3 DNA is TGCAGCGGACAGGGGTCCTACGAGCAGTACTTC. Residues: CSGQGSYEQYF.

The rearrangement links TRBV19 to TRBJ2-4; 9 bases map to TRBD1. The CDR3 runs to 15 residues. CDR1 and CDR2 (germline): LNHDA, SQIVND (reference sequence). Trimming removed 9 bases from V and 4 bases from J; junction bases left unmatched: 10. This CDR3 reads CASSRSGTGKNIQYF. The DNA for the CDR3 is TGTGCCAGCTCTCGCTCCGGGACAGGGAAAAACATTCAGTACTTC.

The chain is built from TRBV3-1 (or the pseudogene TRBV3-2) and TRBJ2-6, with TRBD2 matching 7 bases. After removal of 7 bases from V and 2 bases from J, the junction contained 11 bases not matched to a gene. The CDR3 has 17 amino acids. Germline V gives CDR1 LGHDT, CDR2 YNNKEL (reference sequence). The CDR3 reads CASKGTTPLPGANVLTF. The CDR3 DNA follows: TGTGCCAGCAAGGGGACTACTCCCCTCCCTGGGGCCAACGTCCTGACTTTC.

CDR3 DNA sequence: TGCAGCGTTGTAGATGGCAGAGGGGGTGAAGCTTTCTTT. Its translation is CSVVDGRGGEAFF. This chain connects TRBV29-1 to TRBJ1-1, with D perhaps TRBD1 (6 bases). V was clipped by 4 bases and J by 7 bases, with 16 bases between them. The CDR3 contains 13 residues. Germline CDR1 reads SQVTM; CDR2 reads ANQGSEA.